These 8 T cell receptor beta chains came from one sample sequenced in a study of T cells in Graves' hyperthyroidism and ophthalmopathy. Authors of the study amplified TCR beta CDR3 regions from RNA transcripts. The TCR CDR3 was amplified in a first-round RT-PCR using the HTBI primer set. TCRdb fed the multiplex PCR reads into MiXCR, producing one record per CDR3 protein. The sample holds over 250,000 distinct CDR3 sequences; 20% to 30% are singletons and the top ten take roughly a quarter. The sequenced sample was blood. These receptors were collected from a man aged 40-49 years with Graves' hyperthyroidism that later progressed to Graves' ophthalmopathy.

This clonotype was counted ten times or more. The chain combines TRBV12-3 or TRBV12-4 with TRBJ2-4, with 7 bases fitting TRBD1. This CDR3 contains 14 residues. With 6 bases clipped from V and 7 bases from J, the junction kept 9 bases outside the gene matches. For the CDR3, the DNA is TGTGCCAGCAGCTTCGGACAGGCCGATAACATTCAGTACTTC. Its protein product is CASSFGQADNIQYF.

As for this clonotype: A single base separates this from a much larger clone, so it may be a read error. The chain recombines TRBV7-3 with TRBJ2-2; a possible D gene is TRBD1 (5 bases). Germline V gene sequence: CDR1 SGHTA, CDR2 FQGTGA. This CDR3 has 13 residues. The CDR3 reads CANSTQGDGELFF. In DNA, the CDR3 is TGTGCCAACAGCACACAAGGGGACGGGGAGCTGTTTTTT.

This clonotype appeared many times. The chain joins TRBV5-1 to TRBJ2-2; D is unresolved. This CDR3 region has 13 residues. Trimming left V 4 bases short and J 7 bases short, with 11 bases between. The germline gives CDR1 SGHRS, CDR2 YFSETQ. CDR3 in amino acids: CASSDLAVGELFF. In DNA form, the CDR3 reads TGCGCCAGCAGCGACCTGGCTGTCGGGGAGCTGTTTTTT.

This clonotype was detected ten times or more. This chain uses TRBV2 with TRBJ1-3, with 11 bases fitting TRBD1. CDR3 size: 17 residues. The ends lost 5 bases at V and 2 bases at J; junction bases unmatched: 8. Germline CDR1 reads SNHLY; CDR2 reads FYNNEI. The CDR3 loop is CASSNRPGQGAGNTIYF. The CDR3 nucleotides read TGTGCCAGCAGTAACCGACCGGGACAGGGGGCTGGAAACACCATATATTTT.

In its sample, this clonotype was seen many times. The chain couples TRBV7-2 to TRBJ2-5, with TRBD1 matching over 7 bases. The ends lost 4 bases at V and 1 base at J; junction bases unmatched: 3. Germline V gene data show CDR1 as SGHTA and CDR2 as FQGNSA. The CDR3 covers 14 residues. CDR3 sequence: CASSSRQGQETQYF. CDR3 in DNA: TGTGCCAGCAGCTCCAGACAGGGCCAAGAGACCCAGTACTTC.

In its sample, this clonotype was seen many times. Its ends do not fully match the called genes, so a read error is possible. This chain joins TRBV6-5 and TRBJ2-7; TRBD1 is a possible D gene (5 bases). The CDR3 is 13 amino acids. Germline CDR1 reads MNHEY; CDR2 reads SVGAGI. CDR3 in amino acids: CASSSSQGYQQYF. The CDR3 DNA sequence: TGTGCCAGCAGTTCTTCTCAGGGCTACCAGCAGTACTTC.

The rearrangement links TRBV7-8 to TRBJ2-1, with D possibly called TRBD1 or TRBD2 (5 bases each). In germline, CDR1 is SGHVS, CDR2 FQNEAQ. There are 13 residues in the CDR3. With 5 bases removed from V and 7 bases from J, the gap between germline ends came to 12 bases. The CDR3 DNA reads TGTGCCAGCAGCCCGGACTGGGGGAATGAGCAGTTCTTC. It translates to CASSPDWGNEQFF. Full variable domain (missing parts from reference TRBV7-8 and TRBJ2-1): GAGVSQSPRYKVAKRGQDVALRCDPISGHVSLFWYQQALGQGPEFLTYFQNEAQLDKSGLPSDRFFAERPEGSVSTLKIQRTQQEDSAVYLCASSPDWGNEQFFGPGTRLTVL.

The chain joins TRBV20-1 to TRBJ1-5; no definite D call. Looked up from germline, CDR1 is DFQATT and CDR2 is SNEGSKA (reference sequence). V was cut by 0 bases and J by 11 bases, with 17 bases left in between. CDR3 length: 14 residues. CDR3 DNA: TGCAGTGCTAGAGATCGGTTTTACGGGGAGACCCAGCATTTT. It codes for CSARDRFYGETQHF.